This T cell receptor (beta chain) is drawn from a study of blood T cell repertoires in COVID-19. Study as a whole: Sites across the United States, Italy and Spain contributed samples from acute and convalescent COVID-19. PBMCs, B-cell-depleted T cells, or T cells provided the cDNA or gDNA that made up the material.

Germline V gene sequence: CDR1 MNHNS, CDR2 SASEGT. The CDR3 length is 15 residues. V trimming: 2 bases; J trimming: 4 bases; junction bases outside the gene matches: 5. Clones were sequenced by immunoSEQ multiplex PCR, and TCRdb holds only the in-frame ones, with some missing. The data hold around 39,000 clones, with 86% observed a single time. This clonotype was obtained from a man aged 35 to 55 with active COVID-19. This chain joins TRBV6-1 and TRBJ2-7; 10 bases agree with TRBD1. Material: peripheral blood. For the CDR3, the DNA is TGTGCCAGCAGTGAACGATGGGGACAGGGGTACGAGCAGTACTTC. Amino acids: CASSERWGQGYEQYF.